This TCR beta chain came from a study of blood T cell repertoires in COVID-19 (dated by TCRdb to 2018 to 2020). About the study as a whole: Samples covering the acute and convalescent phases of COVID-19 were provided by collaborators in the United States, Italy and Spain. Nearly every sample came with metadata listing a de-identified subject ID, COVID-19 status, age in years and sex. Samples were obtained from the ongoing ImmuneRACE study (first 160 participants) and from about 1,300 subjects provided by 6 global collaborators. The material from the prospective study consisted of cDNA or gDNA derived from T cells, B-cell-depleted T cells, or PBMCs. The repertoires were released in a freely available public database meant as a resource for research on the immune response to SARS-CoV-2. Subjects who had been exposed to COVID-19, were actively infected with it, or had recovered from it provided the deeply sampled blood TCRbeta repertoires that made up the dataset. Where available, HLA class I and class II types were taken from metadata supplied by the sample provider and were not determined by assay-based typing.

As regards this clone: It lacks a known antigen. No quality values exist for individual bases; no much larger clone is one base distant.

Each collaborating institution followed its own protocols to collect whole blood in K2EDTA tubes. For TCRbeta analysis, collaborator samples were shipped as frozen whole blood, as isolated PBMCs, or as DNA extracted from either sample type. TCRbeta CDR3 regions were amplified from genomic DNA using the immunoSEQ Assay, a bias-controlled multiplex PCR. In the authors' own workflow: The number of nucleated cells in each sample was estimated from the amplification of reference gene primers within the assay. To quantify the absolute abundance of each unique TCRbeta CDR3 rearrangement, sequence reads were collapsed and filtered. Productive Simpson clonality was computed per sample as the square root of Simpson's diversity index over productive rearrangements. TCRdb stores this immuneACCESS table with in-frame sequences only. Part of the clones is absent; in the studies checked, under half of the shortfall reflects unresolved V genes, and no reason is known for the rest. The DNA gave D and trimming, while V, J and clone size come from that table. The sample records about 160,000 clones, over 60% of which are singletons. The ten largest make up less than 4.5% of the sample.

Points the paper makes about the study in general: How much clinical and demographic metadata was included differed by source and by participant, and the metadata was provided uncurated.

Between the V and J ends, shortened by 4 bases and 2 bases respectively, the junction contains 10 bases. The CDR1 and CDR2 encoded by the germline V gene are SGHRS and YFSETQ. Including the terminal cysteine and phenylalanine, the CDR3 comprises 13 residues. The entry retains the CDR3 DNA only, 39 bases that are in frame from base 1. The sequence joins TRBV5-1 to TRBJ2-7, with TRBD1 as a weak D call on 6 bases. Sequenced sample: peripheral blood. The sequence was obtained from an elderly woman with acute or convalescent COVID-19. The nucleotide sequence reads TGCGCCAGCAGCAGGGACACCACCTACGAGCAGTACTTC. Translated, it gives CASSRDTTYEQYF.